By frequency, the clone carrying this TCR beta chain registers medium-sized. Some 38,000 genome equivalents of blood DNA were amplified for TRB. This record comes from a study of T cell clusters in autoimmune cytopenias. Across the study: Healthy control donors averaged 56 years of age, with a median of 59 years.

One tube held mixed TRB-A and TRB-B primer pools for touch-down PCR. TCRdb re-called the multiplex PCR reads and shows each CDR3 protein once, DNA omitted. The sample's table shows roughly 2,000 distinct CDR3 sequences. The sample also formed part of further work on T cell repertoires in aging, cancer and after chemotherapy. From that paper: In healthy donors, age-related TCR diversity loss mainly reflected lost richness.

Sequencing was done on a sample of peripheral blood. The sequence was collected from a human donor in good health.

The CDR3 region is CASRPLGRVTGNTIYF. The rearrangement joins TRBV27 to TRBJ1-3; as DNA is missing, the TRBD1 call by TCRdb cannot be tested. This CDR3 has 16 residues. The germline V gene encodes CDR1 MNHEY and CDR2 SMNVEV (reference sequence).